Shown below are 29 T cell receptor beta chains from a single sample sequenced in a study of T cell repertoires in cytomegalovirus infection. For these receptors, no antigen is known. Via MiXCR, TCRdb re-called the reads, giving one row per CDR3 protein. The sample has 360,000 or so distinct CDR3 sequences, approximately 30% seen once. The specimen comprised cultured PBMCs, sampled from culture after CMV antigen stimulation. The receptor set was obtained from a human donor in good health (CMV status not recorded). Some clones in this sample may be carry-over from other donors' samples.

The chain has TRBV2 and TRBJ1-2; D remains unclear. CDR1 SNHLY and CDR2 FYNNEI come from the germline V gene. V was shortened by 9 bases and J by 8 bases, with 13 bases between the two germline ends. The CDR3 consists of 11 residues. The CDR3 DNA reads TGTGCCAGGACTGTCTATGGGGGCTACACCTTC. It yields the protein CARTVYGGYTF.

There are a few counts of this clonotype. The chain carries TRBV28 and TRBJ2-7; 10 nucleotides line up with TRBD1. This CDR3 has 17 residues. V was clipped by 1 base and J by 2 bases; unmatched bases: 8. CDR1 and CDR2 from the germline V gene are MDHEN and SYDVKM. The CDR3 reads CASSLFAGQGFAYEQYF. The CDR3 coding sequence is TGTGCCAGCAGTTTATTCGCGGGACAGGGGTTCGCCTACGAGCAGTACTTC. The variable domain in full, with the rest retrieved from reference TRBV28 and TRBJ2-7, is DVKVTQSSRYLVKRTGEKVFLECVQDMDHENMFWYRQDPGLGLRLIYFSYDVKMKEKGDIPEGYSVSREKKERFSLILESASTNQTSMYLCASSLFAGQGFAYEQYFGPGTRLTVT.

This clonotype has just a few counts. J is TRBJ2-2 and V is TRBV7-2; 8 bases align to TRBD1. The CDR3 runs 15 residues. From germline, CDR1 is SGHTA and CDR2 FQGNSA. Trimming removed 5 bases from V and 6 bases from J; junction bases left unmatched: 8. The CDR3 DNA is TGTGCCAGCAGCCCATGGACAGGGATGGCCGGGGAGCTGTTTTTT. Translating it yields CASSPWTGMAGELFF.

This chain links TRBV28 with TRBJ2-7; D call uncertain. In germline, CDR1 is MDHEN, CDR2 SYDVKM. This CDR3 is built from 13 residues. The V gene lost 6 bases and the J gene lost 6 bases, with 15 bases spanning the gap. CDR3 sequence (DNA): TGTGCCAGCAGATTCGCGCTAGTCGGCGAGCAGTACTTC. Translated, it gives CASRFALVGEQYF.

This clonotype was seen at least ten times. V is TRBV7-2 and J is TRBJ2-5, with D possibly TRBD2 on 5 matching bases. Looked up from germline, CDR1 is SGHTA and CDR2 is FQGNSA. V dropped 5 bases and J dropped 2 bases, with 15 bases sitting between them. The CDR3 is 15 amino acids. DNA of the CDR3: TGTGCCAGCAGCCCTAGGCTAGCCGTACAAGAGACCCAGTACTTC. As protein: CASSPRLAVQETQYF.

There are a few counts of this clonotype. Written as DNA, the CDR3 is TGTGCCAGCAGTTTCCTAGCGGGAGGGCCCAATGAGCAGTTCTTC. Translated, it gives CASSFLAGGPNEQFF. The gene calls are TRBV27 and TRBJ2-1; TRBD2 agrees at 12 bases. Germline assignment: CDR1 MNHEY and CDR2 SMNVEV (reference sequence). CDR3 length equals 15 residues. With V trimmed by 3 bases and J by 6 bases, 3 bases remained unmatched.

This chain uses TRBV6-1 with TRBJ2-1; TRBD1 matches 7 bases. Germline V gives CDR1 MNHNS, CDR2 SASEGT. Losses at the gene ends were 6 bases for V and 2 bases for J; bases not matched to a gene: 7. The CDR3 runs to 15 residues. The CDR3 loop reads CASRKDRVTYNEQFF. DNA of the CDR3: TGTGCCAGCAGAAAAGACAGGGTAACCTACAATGAGCAGTTCTTC.

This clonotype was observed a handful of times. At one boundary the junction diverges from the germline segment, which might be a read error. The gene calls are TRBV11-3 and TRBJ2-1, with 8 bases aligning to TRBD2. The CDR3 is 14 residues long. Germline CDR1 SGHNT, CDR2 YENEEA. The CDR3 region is CASRLAGGRNEQFF. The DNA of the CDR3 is TGTGCCAGCCGCTTAGCGGGCGGGAGGAATGAGCAGTTCTTC.

CDR3 bases: TGTGCCAGTAGTATAGGGGGGGCGAGAGCCTCCTACGAGCAGTACTTC. This gives the protein CASSIGGARASYEQYF. The chain has TRBV19 and TRBJ2-7; D may match TRBD1 or TRBD2 (6 bases each). The germline V gene encodes CDR1 LNHDA and CDR2 SQIVND (reference sequence). The CDR3 covers 16 residues. V lost 1 base and J lost 0, with 13 bases in between.

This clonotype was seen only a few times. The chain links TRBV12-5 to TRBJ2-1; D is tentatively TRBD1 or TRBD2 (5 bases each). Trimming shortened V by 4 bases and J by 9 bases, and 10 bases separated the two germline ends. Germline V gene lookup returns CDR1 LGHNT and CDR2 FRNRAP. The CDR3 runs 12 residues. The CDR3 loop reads CASGSLRGEQFF. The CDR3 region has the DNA TGTGCTAGTGGTTCACTGAGGGGTGAGCAGTTCTTC. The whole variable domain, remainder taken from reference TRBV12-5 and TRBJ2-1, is DARVTQTPRHKVTEMGQEVTMRCQPILGHNTVFWYRQTMMQGLELLAYFRNRAPLDDSGMPKDRFSAEMPDATLATLKIQPSEPRDSAVYFCASGSLRGEQFFGPGTRLTVL.

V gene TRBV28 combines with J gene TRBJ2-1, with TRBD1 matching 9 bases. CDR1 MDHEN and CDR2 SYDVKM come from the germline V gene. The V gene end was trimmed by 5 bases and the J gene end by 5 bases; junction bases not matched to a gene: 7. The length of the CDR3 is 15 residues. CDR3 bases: TGTGCCAGCAGTCTGATCGACAGGGGGAACAATGAGCAGTTCTTC. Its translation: CASSLIDRGNNEQFF.

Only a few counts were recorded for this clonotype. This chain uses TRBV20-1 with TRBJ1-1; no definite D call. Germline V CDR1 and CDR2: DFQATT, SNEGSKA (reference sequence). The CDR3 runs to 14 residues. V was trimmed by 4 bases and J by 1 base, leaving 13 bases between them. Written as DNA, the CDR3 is TGCAGTGCTATAAAACACTGGACGAACACTGAAGCTTTCTTT. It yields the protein CSAIKHWTNTEAFF.

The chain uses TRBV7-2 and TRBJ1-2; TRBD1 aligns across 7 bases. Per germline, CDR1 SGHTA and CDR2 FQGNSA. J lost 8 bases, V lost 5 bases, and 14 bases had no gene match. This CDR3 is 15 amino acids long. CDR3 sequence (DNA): TGTGCCAGCAGCCCATTAGTAGGGGGCAAGGGGGGCTACACCTTC. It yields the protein CASSPLVGGKGGYTF.

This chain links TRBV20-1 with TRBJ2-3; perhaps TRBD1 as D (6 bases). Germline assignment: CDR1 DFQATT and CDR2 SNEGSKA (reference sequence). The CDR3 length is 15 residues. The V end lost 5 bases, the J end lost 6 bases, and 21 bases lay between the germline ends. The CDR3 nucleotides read TGCAGTGCTTCCTTCGTAACAGGGCCCCAGGATACGCAGTATTTT. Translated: CSASFVTGPQDTQYF.

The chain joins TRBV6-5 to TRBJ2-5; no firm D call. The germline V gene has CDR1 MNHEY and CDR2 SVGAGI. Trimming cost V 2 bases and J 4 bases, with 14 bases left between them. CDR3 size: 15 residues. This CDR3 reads CASSYTGMVGETQYF. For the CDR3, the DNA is TGTGCCAGCAGTTACACTGGGATGGTGGGAGAGACCCAGTACTTC.

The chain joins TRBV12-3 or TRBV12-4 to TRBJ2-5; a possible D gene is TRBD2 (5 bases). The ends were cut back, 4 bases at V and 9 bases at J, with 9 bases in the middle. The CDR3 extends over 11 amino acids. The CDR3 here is CASSSDGAQYF. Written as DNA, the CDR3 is TGTGCCAGCAGTTCGGACGGGGCCCAGTACTTC.

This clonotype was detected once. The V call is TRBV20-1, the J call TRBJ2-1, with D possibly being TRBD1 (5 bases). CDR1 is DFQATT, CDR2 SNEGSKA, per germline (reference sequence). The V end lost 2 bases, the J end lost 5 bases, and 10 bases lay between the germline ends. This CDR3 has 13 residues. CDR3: CSARNQGNNEQFF. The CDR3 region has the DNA TGCAGTGCTAGAAACCAGGGCAACAATGAGCAGTTCTTC.

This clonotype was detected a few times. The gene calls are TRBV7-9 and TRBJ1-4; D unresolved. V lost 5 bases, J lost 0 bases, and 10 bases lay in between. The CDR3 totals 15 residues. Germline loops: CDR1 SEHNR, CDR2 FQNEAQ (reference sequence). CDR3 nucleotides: TGTGCCAGCAGCCCACAGTCCGCAACTAATGAAAAACTGTTTTTT. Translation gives CASSPQSATNEKLFF. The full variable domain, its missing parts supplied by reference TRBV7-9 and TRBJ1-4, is DTGVSQNPRHKITKRGQNVTFRCDPISEHNRLYWYRQTLGQGPEFLTYFQNEAQLEKSRLLSDRFSAERPKGSFSTLEIQRTEQGDSAMYLCASSPQSATNEKLFFGSGTQLSVL.

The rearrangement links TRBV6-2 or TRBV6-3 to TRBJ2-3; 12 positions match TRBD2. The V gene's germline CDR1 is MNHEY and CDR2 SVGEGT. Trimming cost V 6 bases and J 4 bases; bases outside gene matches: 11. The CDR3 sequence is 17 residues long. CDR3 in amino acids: CASSDPGTSGRADTQYF. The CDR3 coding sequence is TGTGCCAGCAGCGACCCCGGGACTAGCGGGCGGGCAGATACGCAGTATTTT.

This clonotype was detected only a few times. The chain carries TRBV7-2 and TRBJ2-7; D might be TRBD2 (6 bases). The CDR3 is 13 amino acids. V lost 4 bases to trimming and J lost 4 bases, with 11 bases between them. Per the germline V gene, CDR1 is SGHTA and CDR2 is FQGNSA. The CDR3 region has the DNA TGTGCCAGCAGCTCGGAGGGCCGGTACGAGCAGTACTTC. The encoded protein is CASSSEGRYEQYF.

The CDR3 sequence is CASGSGVNTEAFF. CDR3 DNA sequence: TGTGCCAGCGGGTCTGGCGTGAACACTGAAGCTTTCTTT. This sequence joins TRBV6-6 and TRBJ1-1; D remains unclear. The CDR3 has 13 amino acids. Between the trimmed V and J ends, which lost 8 bases and 0 bases, there was a span of 10 bases. The germline V gene has CDR1 MNHNY and CDR2 SVGAGI (reference sequence).

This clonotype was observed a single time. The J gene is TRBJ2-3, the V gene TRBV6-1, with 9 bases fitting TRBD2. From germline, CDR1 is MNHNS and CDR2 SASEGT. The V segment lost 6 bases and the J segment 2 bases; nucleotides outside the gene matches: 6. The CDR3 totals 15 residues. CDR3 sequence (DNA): TGTGCCAGCAGACTAATAGCGGGAGTCACAGATACGCAGTATTTT. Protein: CASRLIAGVTDTQYF.

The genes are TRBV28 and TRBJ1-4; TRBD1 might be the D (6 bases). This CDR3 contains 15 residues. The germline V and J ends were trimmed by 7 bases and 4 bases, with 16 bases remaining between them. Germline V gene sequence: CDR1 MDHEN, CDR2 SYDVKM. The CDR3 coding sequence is TGTGCCAGCACAACTCCGGACAGCTTTAATGAAAAACTGTTTTTT. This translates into CASTTPDSFNEKLFF.

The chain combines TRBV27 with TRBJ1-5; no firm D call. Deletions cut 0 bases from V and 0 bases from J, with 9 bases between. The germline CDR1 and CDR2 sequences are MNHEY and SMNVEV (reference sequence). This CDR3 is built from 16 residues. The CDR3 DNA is TGTGCCAGCAGTTTATCGTACGCGAATAGCAATCAGCCCCAGCATTTT. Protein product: CASSLSYANSNQPQHF.

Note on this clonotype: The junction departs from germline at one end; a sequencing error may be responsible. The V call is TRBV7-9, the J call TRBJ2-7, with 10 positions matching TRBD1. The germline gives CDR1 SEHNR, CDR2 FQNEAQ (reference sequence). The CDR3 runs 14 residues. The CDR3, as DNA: TGTGCCGGCAGCTCCGGGACAGGGGATTGGGGGCAGTACTTC. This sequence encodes CAGSSGTGDWGQYF.

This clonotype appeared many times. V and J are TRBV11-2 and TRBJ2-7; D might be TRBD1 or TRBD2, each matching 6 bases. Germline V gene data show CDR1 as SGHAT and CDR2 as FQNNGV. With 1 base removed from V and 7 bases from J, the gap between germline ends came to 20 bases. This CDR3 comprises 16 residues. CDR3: CASSLGTGGPTREQYF. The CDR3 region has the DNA TGTGCCAGCAGCTTAGGTACCGGGGGCCCTACTAGAGAGCAGTACTTC.

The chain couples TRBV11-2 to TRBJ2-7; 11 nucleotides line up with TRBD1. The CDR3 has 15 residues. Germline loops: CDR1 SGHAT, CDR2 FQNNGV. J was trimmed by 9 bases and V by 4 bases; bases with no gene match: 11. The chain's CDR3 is CASSSWDRGLIGQYF. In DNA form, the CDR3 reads TGTGCCAGCAGCTCTTGGGACAGGGGGTTGATTGGGCAGTACTTC.

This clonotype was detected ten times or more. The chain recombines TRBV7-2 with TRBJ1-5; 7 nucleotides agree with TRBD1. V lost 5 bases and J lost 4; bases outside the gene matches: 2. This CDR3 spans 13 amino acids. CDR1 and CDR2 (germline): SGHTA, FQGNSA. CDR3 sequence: CASSQGENQPQHF. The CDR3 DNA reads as TGTGCCAGCAGCCAGGGGGAGAATCAGCCCCAGCATTTT.

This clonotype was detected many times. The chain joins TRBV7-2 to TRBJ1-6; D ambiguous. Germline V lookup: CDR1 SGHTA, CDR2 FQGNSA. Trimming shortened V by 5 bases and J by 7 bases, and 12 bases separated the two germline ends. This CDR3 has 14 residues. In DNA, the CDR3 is TGTGCCAGCAGCCCACATGGGGAGAATTCACCCCTCCACTTT. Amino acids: CASSPHGENSPLHF.